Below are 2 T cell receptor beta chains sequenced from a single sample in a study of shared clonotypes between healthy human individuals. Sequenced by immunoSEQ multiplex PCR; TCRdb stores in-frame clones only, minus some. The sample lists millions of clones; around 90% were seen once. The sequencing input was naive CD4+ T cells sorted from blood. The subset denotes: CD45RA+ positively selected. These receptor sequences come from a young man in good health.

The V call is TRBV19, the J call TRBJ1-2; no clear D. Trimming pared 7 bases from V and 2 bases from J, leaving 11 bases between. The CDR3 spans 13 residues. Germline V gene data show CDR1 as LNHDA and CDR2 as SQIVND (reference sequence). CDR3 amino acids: CASTRGTNYGYTF. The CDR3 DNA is TGTGCCAGTACTCGGGGTACAAACTATGGCTACACCTTC.

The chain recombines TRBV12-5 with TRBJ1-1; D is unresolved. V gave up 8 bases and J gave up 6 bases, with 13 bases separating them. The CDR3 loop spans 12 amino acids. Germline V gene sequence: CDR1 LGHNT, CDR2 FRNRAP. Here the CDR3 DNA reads TGTGCTAGTCTGGAACCCCGGCCTGAAGCTTTCTTT. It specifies CASLEPRPEAFF.